The clone carrying this T cell receptor (beta chain) was picked up a small number of times. The sample is drawn from a study of blood T cells in healthy people across ages. CDR1 and CDR2 (germline): SGHRS, YFSETQ. The CDR3 consists of 16 residues. Unmatched junction bases numbered 8, after V lost 4 bases and J lost 5 bases. Through a sample-barcoded 5' primer and a J-beta primer mix, a second PCR was run for about 6 to 11 cycles. Each CDR3 protein gets one entry after TCRdb re-called the 5' RACE reads with MiXCR. The data hold approximately 600,000 distinct CDR3 sequences, with 58% observed a single time.

The sequence came from a man aged 55 to 70 in good health. The chain recombines TRBV5-1 with TRBJ2-3; TRBD2 matches 12 bases. The sample was blood. The CDR3 DNA follows: TGCGCCAGCAGCGTGACTAGCGGGGGAGATGGAGATACGCAGTATTTT. Its protein is CASSVTSGGDGDTQYF.